The 21 T cell receptor beta chains below all came from one sample that was sequenced in a study of T cell changes during pregnancy in multiple sclerosis. Generated by immunoSEQ multiplex PCR, the TCRdb table keeps only in-frame clones and is missing some. The table includes over 70,000 clones, 85% to 95% detected once. This specimen was peripheral blood, taken in the third trimester of pregnancy. These receptors all come from a female donor in good health, enrolled as a control in a pregnancy study.

V and J are TRBV7-2 and TRBJ1-2; tentatively, D is TRBD1 (5 bases). Trimming removed 1 base at V and 4 bases at J, with 7 bases between. This CDR3 region has 13 residues. CDR1 is SGHTA and CDR2 is FQGNSA in the germline V gene. The CDR3 protein is CASSLGQPYGYTF. In DNA, the CDR3 is TGTGCCAGCAGCTTAGGACAGCCCTATGGCTACACCTTC. The full variable domain, in which reference TRBV7-2 and TRBJ1-2 provide the parts outside the CDR3, is GAGVSQSPSNKVTEKGKDVELRCDPISGHTALYWYRQSLGQGLEFLIYFQGNSAPDKSGLPSDRFSAERTGGSVSTLTIQRTQQEDSAVYLCASSLGQPYGYTFGSGTRLTVV.

This chain joins TRBV11-3 and TRBJ2-2, with 9 nucleotides matching TRBD1. The CDR3 loop spans 15 amino acids. The V gene's germline CDR1 is SGHNT and CDR2 YENEEA. With 5 bases clipped from V and 4 bases from J, the junction kept 5 bases outside the gene matches. The CDR3 protein is CASSRDRGSTGELFF. The DNA of the CDR3 is TGTGCCAGCAGCCGAGACAGGGGGTCCACCGGGGAGCTGTTTTTT.

The chain recombines TRBV6-5 with TRBJ2-3, with TRBD1 matching over 12 bases. The length of the CDR3 is 16 residues. Germline V gives CDR1 MNHEY, CDR2 SVGAGI. V shed 4 bases and J 4 bases; nucleotides not matched to a gene: 6. The CDR3 coding sequence is TGTGCCAGCAGTTCCCGGGACAGGGGGCCCCCAGATACGCAGTATTTT. This sequence encodes CASSSRDRGPPDTQYF.

This clone was observed a few times. The V gene is TRBV30, the J gene TRBJ1-2; D unresolved. CDR1 and CDR2 from the germline V gene are GTSNPN and SVGIG (reference sequence). With 2 bases removed from V and 5 bases from J, the gap between germline ends came to 9 bases. The length of the CDR3 is 12 residues. CDR3 loop: CAWSPPVYGYTF. Here the CDR3 DNA reads TGTGCCTGGAGTCCCCCGGTATATGGCTACACCTTC.

This chain uses TRBV19 with TRBJ2-7; 9 bases match TRBD1. Germline V CDR1 and CDR2: LNHDA, SQIVND (reference sequence). V lost 5 bases and J lost 3; bases outside the gene matches: 8. This CDR3 spans 15 amino acids. The DNA of the CDR3 is TGTGCCAGTAGTCCCGGGACAGGGCAATACTACGAGCAGTACTTC. Residues: CASSPGTGQYYEQYF.

To note about this clone: A junction boundary mismatches the germline segment, possibly from a read error. CDR3 in DNA: TGTGCCAGCAGTTTATCTCTTGTCGGGGTCAATGGGCAGTTCTTC. Its translation: CASSLSLVGVNGQFF. The chain has TRBV28 and TRBJ2-1, with TRBD2 as a possible D gene (5 bases). Germline V gene sequence: CDR1 MDHEN, CDR2 SYDVKM. The CDR3 extends over 15 amino acids.

The V and J genes are TRBV25-1 and TRBJ2-1; 7 positions agree with TRBD2. Germline CDR1 is MGHDK and CDR2 is SYGVNS. The CDR3 has 14 residues. With 1 base clipped from V and 6 bases from J, the junction kept 3 bases outside the gene matches. The CDR3 DNA sequence: TGTGCCAGCAGTGAATTGGGGGGGTCCAATGAGCAGTTCTTC. It yields the protein CASSELGGSNEQFF. Based on the CDR3 plus reference TRBV25-1 and TRBJ2-1, the full variable domain is EADIYQTPRYLVIGTGKKITLECSQTMGHDKMYWYQQDPGMELHLIHYSYGVNSTEKGDLSSESTVSRIRTEHFPLTLESARPSHTSQYLCASSELGGSNEQFFGPGTRLTVL.

This chain joins TRBV6-5 and TRBJ2-3, with 9 bases aligning to TRBD1. The V and J ends lost 3 bases and 7 bases, in that order; junction bases with no gene match: 8. Germline loops: CDR1 MNHEY, CDR2 SVGAGI. This CDR3 is built from 15 residues. CDR3 in DNA: TGTGCCAGCAGTTATTCTGGGACAGGGCTAAATACGCAGTATTTT. This translates into CASSYSGTGLNTQYF.

The rearrangement joins TRBV27 to TRBJ1-1; 8 bases align to TRBD1. The V and J ends lost 5 bases and 5 bases, in that order; junction bases with no gene match: 7. Germline V lookup: CDR1 MNHEY, CDR2 SMNVEV (reference sequence). The CDR3 runs to 14 residues. In nucleotides, the CDR3 is TGTGCCAGCAGTCCGTACGACAGGGGAACTGAAGCTTTCTTT. It yields the protein CASSPYDRGTEAFF.

The chain has TRBV19 and TRBJ1-5, with D unresolved. Trimming cost V 3 bases and J 9 bases, with 15 bases left between them. The germline V gene encodes CDR1 LNHDA and CDR2 SQIVND (reference sequence). The CDR3 is made up of 14 amino acids. CDR3 in DNA: TGTGCCAGTAGTATTGAGGCGGGCCCACGGCCCCAGCATTTT. It specifies CASSIEAGPRPQHF.

This rearrangement joins TRBV25-1 to TRBJ2-1; 8 positions match TRBD1. Trimming removed 2 bases from V and 6 bases from J; junction bases left unmatched: 3. The CDR3 has 14 amino acids. Per germline, CDR1 MGHDK and CDR2 SYGVNS. In nucleotides, the CDR3 is TGTGCCAGCAGTGAAACAGGGGGGAGCAATGAGCAGTTCTTC. Its translation: CASSETGGSNEQFF.

The chain has TRBV28 and TRBJ2-5, with 8 bases identical to TRBD2. The trim removed 1 base at V and 5 bases at J, leaving 6 bases unmatched. Germline V gene data show CDR1 as MDHEN and CDR2 as SYDVKM. CDR3 length equals 15 residues. CDR3 bases: TGTGCCAGCAGTTTATCCGGGAGGGCCACTGAGACCCAGTACTTC. Translating it yields CASSLSGRATETQYF. The variable domain in full, completed from reference TRBV28 and TRBJ2-5, reads DVKVTQSSRYLVKRTGEKVFLECVQDMDHENMFWYRQDPGLGLRLIYFSYDVKMKEKGDIPEGYSVSREKKERFSLILESASTNQTSMYLCASSLSGRATETQYFGPGTRLLVL.

The chain couples TRBV28 to TRBJ1-5, with D possibly being TRBD1 (6 bases). CDR3 length: 13 residues. The germline CDR1 and CDR2 sequences are MDHEN and SYDVKM. The CDR3 protein is CAGRGQSNQPQHF. The DNA for the CDR3 is TGTGCTGGAAGAGGACAGTCGAATCAGCCCCAGCATTTT.

The chain combines TRBV6-5 with TRBJ2-7, with 9 bases identical to TRBD1. Germline CDR1 MNHEY, CDR2 SVGAGI. After removal of 6 bases from V and 6 bases from J, the junction contained 12 bases not matched to a gene. The CDR3 contains 15 residues. The CDR3 protein is CASSPVQGQGFEQYF. The CDR3 nucleotides read TGTGCCAGCAGCCCGGTGCAGGGACAGGGCTTCGAGCAGTACTTC.

J is TRBJ2-5 and V is TRBV7-2; D gene uncertain. Germline CDR1 reads SGHTA; CDR2 reads FQGNSA. Deletions cut 0 bases from V and 2 bases from J, with 10 bases between. The CDR3 is made up of 15 amino acids. The CDR3 sequence is CASSLAKQLQETQYF. CDR3 sequence (DNA): TGTGCCAGCAGCTTAGCGAAACAGCTACAAGAGACCCAGTACTTC.

The chain combines TRBV29-1 with TRBJ1-1; perhaps TRBD1 as D (6 bases). From germline, CDR1 is SQVTM and CDR2 ANQGSEA. This CDR3 is 12 amino acids long. V gave up 6 bases and J gave up 3 bases, with 11 bases separating them. The CDR3: CSVDSWDTEAFF. CDR3 nucleotides: TGCAGCGTGGACAGTTGGGACACTGAAGCTTTCTTT. The full variable domain, completed using reference TRBV29-1 and TRBJ1-1, is SAVISQKPSRDICQRGTSLTIQCQVDSQVTMMFWYRQQPGQSLTLIATANQGSEATYESGFVIDKFPISRPNLTFSTLTVSNMSPEDSSIYLCSVDSWDTEAFFGQGTRLTVV.

This chain uses TRBV15 with TRBJ2-5, with D perhaps TRBD1 (5 bases). The germline V and J ends were trimmed by 0 bases and 3 bases, with 14 bases remaining between them. CDR1 and CDR2 (germline): LNHNV, YYDKDF (reference sequence). This CDR3 is 16 amino acids long. The CDR3 DNA reads TGTGCCACCAGCAGAGATAAGGGCCGCAGGGAAGAGACCCAGTACTTC. Amino acid sequence: CATSRDKGRREETQYF. Filled out from reference TRBV15 and TRBJ2-5, the complete variable domain reads DAMVIQNPRYQVTQFGKPVTLSCSQTLNHNVMYWYQQKSSQAPKLLFHYYDKDFNNEADTPDNFQSRRPNTSFCFLDIRSPGLGDTAMYLCATSRDKGRREETQYFGPGTRLLVL.

CDR3 amino acids: CASSLARTGSGTGELFF. The CDR3 DNA follows: TGTGCCAGCAGCTTAGCACGGACAGGGAGCGGCACCGGGGAGCTGTTTTTT. This chain joins TRBV7-2 and TRBJ2-2, with TRBD1 matching 8 bases. The CDR3 has 17 residues. CDR1 is SGHTA, CDR2 FQGNSA, per germline. V trimming: 0 bases; J trimming: 4 bases; junction bases outside the gene matches: 7.

The rearrangement links TRBV11-1 to TRBJ2-1; 7 positions agree with TRBD2. V lost 2 bases and J lost 1; bases outside the gene matches: 2. The CDR3 runs 15 residues. Germline assignment: CDR1 SGHAT and CDR2 FQDESV (reference sequence). DNA for the CDR3: TGTGCCAGCAGCTTACGGGGAGGGTCCTACAATGAGCAGTTCTTC. Translated: CASSLRGGSYNEQFF.

This clone was picked up one time. The V and J genes are TRBV9 and TRBJ1-2, with TRBD1 matching over 8 bases. With 7 bases clipped from V and 0 bases from J, the junction kept 8 bases outside the gene matches. Germline V gene data show CDR1 as SGDLS and CDR2 as YYNGEE. The CDR3 contains 15 residues. CDR3 nucleotides: TGTGCCAGCTCAGGGGGCCTATCTACTAACTATGGCTACACCTTC. This gives the protein CASSGGLSTNYGYTF.

The genes are TRBV5-6 and TRBJ1-2; maybe TRBD1 (6 bases). With 4 bases removed from V and 8 bases from J, the gap between germline ends came to 18 bases. Germline assignment: CDR1 SGHDT and CDR2 YYEEEE. The CDR3 spans 14 residues. CDR3 region: CASSLGGGASGYTF. CDR3 in DNA: TGTGCCAGCAGCCTGGGGGGGGGCGCGAGCGGCTACACCTTC.